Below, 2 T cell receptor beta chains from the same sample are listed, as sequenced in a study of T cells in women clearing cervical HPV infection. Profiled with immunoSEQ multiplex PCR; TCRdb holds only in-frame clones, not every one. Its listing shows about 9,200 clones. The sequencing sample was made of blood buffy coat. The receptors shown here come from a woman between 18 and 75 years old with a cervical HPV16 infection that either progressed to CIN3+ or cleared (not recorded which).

The sequenced CDR3 bases are TGTGCCAGCAGGACTAGCGGGGGTAACCAAGAGACC. This gives the protein CASRTSGGNQET. Given in full, the CDR3 is CASRTSGGNQETQYF. J is TRBJ2-5 and V is TRBV6-2 or TRBV6-3, with TRBD2 matching 12 bases. The read finishes 3 residues shy of the CDR3 end, and the germline J gene is used to complete it. Germline lookup yields CDR1 MNHEY and CDR2 SVGEGT. With V trimmed by 6 bases and J by 0 bases, 2 bases remained unmatched. The length of the CDR3 is 15 residues.

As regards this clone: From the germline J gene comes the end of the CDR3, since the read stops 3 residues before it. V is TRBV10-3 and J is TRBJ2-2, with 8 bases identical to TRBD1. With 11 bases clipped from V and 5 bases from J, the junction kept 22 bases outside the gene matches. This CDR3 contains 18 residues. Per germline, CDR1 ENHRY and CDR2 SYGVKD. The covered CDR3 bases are TGTGCCGTCAACACTCAAAATGTAGGGACAGGAGATACCGGGGAG. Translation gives CAVNTQNVGTGDTGE. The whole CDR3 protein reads CAVNTQNVGTGDTGELFF.